These 8 T cell receptor beta chains share one sample of origin, sequenced in a study of T cell repertoires in cytomegalovirus infection. MiXCR was run by TCRdb on the reads, yielding one entry per CDR3 protein. This sample has some 300,000 distinct CDR3 sequences, with roughly a tenth found just once. Specimen: PBMCs. All receptors derive from a human donor in good health (CMV status not recorded). Some clones in this sample may be carry-over from other donors' samples.

This clonotype was detected many times. CDR3 in DNA: TGCAGTGCCGGGACAACCACAGATACGCAGTATTTT. As protein: CSAGTTTDTQYF. The chain couples TRBV20-1 to TRBJ2-3; D is possibly TRBD1 (6 bases). There are 12 residues in the CDR3. Trimming left V 6 bases short and J 2 bases short, with 9 bases between. The germline V gene has CDR1 DFQATT and CDR2 SNEGSKA (reference sequence).

This clonotype came up many times. This chain connects TRBV6-6 to TRBJ1-5; 7 nucleotides line up with TRBD1. Germline trimming cut 10 bases from V and 7 bases from J; bases unmatched to any gene: 10. The CDR3 sequence is 13 residues long. Germline V gene data show CDR1 as MNHNY and CDR2 as SVGAGI (reference sequence). The CDR3 region is CATHLTGLQPQHF. The CDR3 region has the DNA TGTGCCACCCACTTGACAGGGCTACAGCCCCAGCATTTT.

There are many counts of this clonotype. The chain recombines TRBV29-1 with TRBJ1-4; D is ambiguous. V lost 6 bases to trimming and J lost 5 bases, with 4 bases between them. Germline V gives CDR1 SQVTM, CDR2 ANQGSEA. CDR3 size: 10 residues. CDR3: CSVRNEKLFF. In DNA form, the CDR3 reads TGCAGCGTGAGAAATGAAAAACTGTTTTTT.

This clonotype has ten or more counts. The V and J genes are TRBV7-6 and TRBJ1-5; tentatively, D is TRBD1 (5 bases). V was trimmed by 1 base and J by 7 bases, leaving 11 bases between them. CDR3 length: 14 residues. Germline CDR1 reads SGHVS; CDR2 reads FNYEAQ. CDR3 region: CASSLGGGGQPQHF. The CDR3 DNA reads as TGTGCCAGCAGCTTAGGGGGTGGGGGGCAGCCCCAGCATTTT.

This clonotype was seen repeatedly, ten times or more. The chain uses TRBV7-2 and TRBJ1-5; D is possibly TRBD1 (6 bases). The CDR3 has 15 residues. Germline V gene sequence: CDR1 SGHTA, CDR2 FQGNSA. V lost 5 bases and J 5 bases, leaving 16 bases between the germline ends. The CDR3 region is CASSAWTADDQPQHF. CDR3 bases: TGTGCCAGCAGCGCGTGGACAGCAGATGATCAGCCCCAGCATTTT.

This clonotype was picked up many times. The chain is built from TRBV10-3 and TRBJ1-3, with D perhaps matching TRBD1 (5 bases). CDR3 length equals 14 residues. Germline CDR1 and CDR2: ENHRY and SYGVKD. V was cut by 10 bases and J by 0 bases, with 13 bases left in between. The CDR3 DNA follows: TGTGCCAGCGGGACTGGCGGCTCTGGAAACACCATATATTTT. Translating gives CASGTGGSGNTIYF.

This clonotype was seen more than once but under ten times. V usage is TRBV5-1 and J usage is TRBJ2-2; weak D call: TRBD1 (5 bases). Trimming stripped 0 bases from V and 6 bases from J, with 15 bases between. Germline V gene sequence: CDR1 SGHRS, CDR2 YFSETQ. This CDR3 has 16 residues. DNA for the CDR3: TGCGCCAGCAGCTTGGCCCCAGGGCTAGTGGCCGGGGAGCTGTTTTTT. This codes for CASSLAPGLVAGELFF.

The chain links TRBV6-2 or TRBV6-3 to TRBJ2-7, with TRBD1 identical over 9 bases. Germline trimming cut 2 bases from V and 6 bases from J; bases unmatched to any gene: 8. The CDR3 spans 15 residues. Germline lookup yields CDR1 MNHEY and CDR2 SVGEGT. The CDR3 DNA follows: TGTGCCAGCAGTTACGTCGGGGGACAGGGAGGCGAGCAGTACGTC. It codes for CASSYVGGQGGEQYV.